Sequencing of this T cell receptor (beta chain) was carried out in a study of OX40 agonist ivuxolimab in advanced cancers. Study-level background: Administration of intravenous ivuxolimab to patients occurred every 2 weeks at 0.01 to 10 mg/kg. Points from the study as a whole: The average count of expanded clones was higher among CD8+ T cells than among CD4+.

Note on this clone: The antigen remains unidentified.

Sampled blood was obtained at baseline, cycle 4 day 1, and cycle 7 day 1. Germline trimming cut 4 bases from V and 2 bases from J; bases unmatched to any gene: 7. The CDR3 has 15 residues. In germline, CDR1 is SGDLS, CDR2 YYNGEE. Measured with immunoSEQ multiplex PCR; TCRdb has only the in-frame clones, and not every one. The profile shows under 70,000 clones, around 90% of them singletons. Here the sequenced sample was CD4+ or CD8+ T cells sorted from blood, taken in a trial of the OX40 agonist ivuxolimab. This clonotype was obtained from an adult with an advanced solid tumor such as melanoma, head and neck, liver or kidney cancer. The V gene is TRBV9, the J gene TRBJ2-7; 9 bases map to TRBD2. The CDR3 is CASSMSGGIPYEQYF. For the CDR3, the DNA is TGTGCCAGCAGCATGAGCGGGGGGATACCCTACGAGCAGTACTTC.